Listed here is a single T cell receptor beta chain. Its antigen is unidentified. Per germline, CDR1 SGHRS and CDR2 YFSETQ. This CDR3 comprises 15 residues. After removal of 1 base from V and 7 bases from J, the junction contained 6 bases not matched to a gene. This sample was taken from a study of response to subunit inactivated influenza vaccine. MiXCR, applied by TCRdb to the RT-PCR reads, yields one record per CDR3 protein. The sample records fewer than 600,000 distinct CDR3 sequences, 6.5% to 8% being singletons. Study-wide points: Only a handful of new T cells, the authors suggested, are recruited with each seasonal influenza vaccination.

The sequencing used PBMCs from blood, collected roughly 24 months after vaccination. The chain is built from TRBV5-1 and TRBJ1-4, with 8 positions matching TRBD1. This TCR was recovered from a man aged 50 to 69 who received an inactivated influenza vaccine. The CDR3 nucleotides are TGCGCCAGCAGCTTGACAGGGGGATTAGGTGAAAAACTGTTTTTT. Protein: CASSLTGGLGEKLFF.